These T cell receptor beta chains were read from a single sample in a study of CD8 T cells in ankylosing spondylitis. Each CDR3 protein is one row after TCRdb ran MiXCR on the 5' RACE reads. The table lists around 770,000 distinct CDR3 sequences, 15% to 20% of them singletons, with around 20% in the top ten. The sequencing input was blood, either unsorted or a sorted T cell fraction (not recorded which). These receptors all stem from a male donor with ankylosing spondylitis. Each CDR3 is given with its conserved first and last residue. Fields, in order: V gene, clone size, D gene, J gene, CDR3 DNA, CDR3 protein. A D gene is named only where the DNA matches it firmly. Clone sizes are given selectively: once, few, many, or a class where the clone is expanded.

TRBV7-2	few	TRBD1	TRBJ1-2	TGTGCCAGCAGCTCGGGACAGGGGGCTTACTATGGCTACACCTTC	CASSSGQGAYYGYTF
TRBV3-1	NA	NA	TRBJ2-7	TGTGCCAGCAGCCACTTGGGTGGGGGGTACGAGCAGTACTTC	CASSHLGGGYEQYF
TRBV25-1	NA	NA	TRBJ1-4	TGTGCCAGCAGTGATGCGGGGTCTAATGAAAAACTGTTTTTT	CASSDAGSNEKLFF
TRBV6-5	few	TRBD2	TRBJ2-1	TGTGCCAGCAGTTCACTAGCGGGAGGGCACAATGAGCAGTTCTTC	CASSSLAGGHNEQFF
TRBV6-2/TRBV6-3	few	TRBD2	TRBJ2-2	TGTGCCAGCAGTGGAAAAGCGGGAGGGCCAGTTGGCGGGGAGCTGTTTTTT	CASSGKAGGPVGGELFF
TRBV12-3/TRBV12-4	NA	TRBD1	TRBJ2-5	TGTGCCAGCAGTTTACGGGACAGGAGAAAAGAGACCCAGTACTTC	CASSLRDRRKETQYF
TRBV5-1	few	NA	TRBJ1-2	TGCGCCAGCAGCTTGGCCCAGGTATATGGCTACACCTTC	CASSLAQVYGYTF
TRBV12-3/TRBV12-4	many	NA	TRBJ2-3	TGTGCCAGCAGTACTACAACGAGCACAGATACGCAGTATTTT	CASSTTTSTDTQYF
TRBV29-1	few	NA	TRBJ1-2	TGCAGCGTCTTGGACACTGCTAACTATGGCTACACCTTC	CSVLDTANYGYTF
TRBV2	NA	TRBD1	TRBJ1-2	TGTGCCAGCAGCCAGGGGGCCTATGGCTACACCTTC	CASSQGAYGYTF
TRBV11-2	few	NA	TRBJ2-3	TGTGCCAGCAGCCCCCCGGGGTTAGGGGATACGCAGTATTTT	CASSPPGLGDTQYF
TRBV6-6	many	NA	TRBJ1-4	TGTGCCAGCAGTTATTGGGGAGATGAAAAACTGTTTTTT	CASSYWGDEKLFF
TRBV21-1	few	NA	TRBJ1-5	TGTGCCAGCAGCAAAGATAAGGGGAGGAATAATCAGCCCCAGCATTTT	CASSKDKGRNNQPQHF
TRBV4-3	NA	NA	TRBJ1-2	TGCGCCAGCAGCCAAGCCATAATGAACTATGGCTACACCTTC	CASSQAIMNYGYTF
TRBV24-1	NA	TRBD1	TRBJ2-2	TGTGCCACCAGTGATTTAGGCAGGGGGCGTACCGGGGAGCTGTTTTTT	CATSDLGRGRTGELFF
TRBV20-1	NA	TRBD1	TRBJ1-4	TGCAGTGCTAGTCAGGGGGCAACTAATGAAAAACTGTTTTTT	CSASQGATNEKLFF
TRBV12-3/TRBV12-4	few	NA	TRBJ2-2	TGTGCCAGCACCGAGGGCACCGGGGAGCTGTTTTTT	CASTEGTGELFF
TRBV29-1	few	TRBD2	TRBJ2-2	TGCAGCGTTTATGCGGGAGGTGCCACCGGGGAGCTGTTTTTT	CSVYAGGATGELFF
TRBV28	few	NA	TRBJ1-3	TGTGCCAGCAGTTTATTGGACATCTCTGGAAACACCATATATTTT	CASSLLDISGNTIYF
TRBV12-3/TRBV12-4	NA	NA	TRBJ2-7	TGTGCCAGCGGGACTCAATCCTACGAGCAGTACTTC	CASGTQSYEQYF
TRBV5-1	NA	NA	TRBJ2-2	TGCGCCAGCAGCCCGGCCGGGGAAGGGGGCGGGGAGCTGTTTTTT	CASSPAGEGGGELFF
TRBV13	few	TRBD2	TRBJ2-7	TGTGCCAGCAGCCCAGAGGGACTAGCGGTCTCCTACGAGCAGTACTTC	CASSPEGLAVSYEQYF
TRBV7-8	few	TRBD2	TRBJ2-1	TGTGCCAGCAGCCTTTGGCGGGAGTCCTCCTACAATGAGCAGTTCTTC	CASSLWRESSYNEQFF
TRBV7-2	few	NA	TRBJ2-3	TGTGCCAGCAGCCCAACCGTCGCTAGCACAGATACGCAGTATTTT	CASSPTVASTDTQYF
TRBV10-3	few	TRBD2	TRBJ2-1	TGTGCCATCAGTGATGGGAGGGGATATAGCAATGAGCAGTTCTTC	CAISDGRGYSNEQFF
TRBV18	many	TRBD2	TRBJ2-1	TGTGCCAGCTCACCAAAGACCGGGACTAGCACAAGCAATGAGCAGTTCTTC	CASSPKTGTSTSNEQFF
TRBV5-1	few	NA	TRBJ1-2	TGCGCCAGCAGCGGGAAGGAGGGATCTTACTATGGCTACACCTTC	CASSGKEGSYYGYTF
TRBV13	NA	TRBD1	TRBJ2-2	TGTGCCAGCAGTAATCTTCGAGACAGGGGGAATTCCGGGGAGCTGTTTTTT	CASSNLRDRGNSGELFF
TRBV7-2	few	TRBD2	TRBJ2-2	TGTGCCAGCAGCTTACTGGGACTAGCGGGAGGCACCGGGGAGCTGTTTTTT	CASSLLGLAGGTGELFF